These 28 T cell receptor beta chains originate from one sample sequenced in a study of blood T cells in healthy people across ages. A second PCR, run for roughly 7 to 12 cycles, used a sample-barcoded 5' primer plus a J-beta primer mix. TCRdb fed the 5' RACE reads into MiXCR, producing one record per CDR3 protein. The sample has about 730,000 distinct CDR3 sequences, roughly two fifths seen once. Sequencing was carried out using blood. The receptor source for this set is a woman aged 60-75 years in good health.

This clonotype was seen more than once but under ten times. The chain uses TRBV5-6 and TRBJ1-6; D may be TRBD1 (5 bases). Per the germline V gene, CDR1 is SGHDT and CDR2 is YYEEEE. Between the trimmed V and J ends, which lost 0 bases and 8 bases, there was a span of 12 bases. The CDR3 extends over 15 amino acids. The CDR3 DNA follows: TGTGCCAGCAGCTTGGCGGGACGGACTGATTCACCCCTCCACTTT. Its protein is CASSLAGRTDSPLHF. Using reference TRBV5-6 and TRBJ1-6 for the parts outside the CDR3, the full variable domain is DAGVTQSPTHLIKTRGQQVTLRCSPKSGHDTVSWYQQALGQGPQFIFQYYEEEERQRGNFPDRFSGHQFPNYSSELNVNALLLGDSALYLCASSLAGRTDSPLHFGNGTRLTVT.

The J gene is TRBJ2-2, the V gene TRBV11-3; TRBD1 matches at 10 bases. CDR1 and CDR2 (germline): SGHNT, YENEEA. The CDR3 extends over 14 amino acids. After removal of 6 bases from V and 7 bases from J, the junction contained 5 bases not matched to a gene. The CDR3 DNA is TGTGCCAGCAGGACAGGGGGCGCGAACGGGGAGCTGTTTTTT. It encodes CASRTGGANGELFF.

Concerning this clonotype: This clone may be a read error of a much larger clone one base away. The genes are TRBV11-2 and TRBJ1-6; D remains unclear. CDR3 size: 12 residues. Germline values: CDR1 SGHAT, CDR2 FQNNGV. V was shortened by 1 base and J by 8 bases, with 3 bases between the two germline ends. The CDR3 loop reads CASSLVHSPLHF. In DNA, the CDR3 is TGTGCCAGCAGCTTAGTTCATTCACCCCTCCACTTT.

V gene TRBV29-1 combines with J gene TRBJ2-7; 13 bases line up with TRBD2. The J call may not be correct, given that the DNA end is closer to TRBJ2-5. Looked up from germline, CDR1 is SQVTM and CDR2 is ANQGSEA. This CDR3 region has 14 residues. CDR3 sequence reads: CSAWGLAGTETQYF. The CDR3 nucleotides are TGCAGCGCCTGGGGACTAGCGGGGACGGAGACCCAGTACTTC.

The chain has TRBV5-1 and TRBJ2-1, with 7 bases that match TRBD2. The CDR3 spans 15 residues. With V trimmed by 0 bases and J by 5 bases, 5 bases remained unmatched. Germline V CDR1 and CDR2: SGHRS, YFSETQ. The CDR3 sequence is CASSLVLAENNEQFF. The CDR3 DNA reads TGCGCCAGCAGCTTGGTGCTAGCGGAAAACAATGAGCAGTTCTTC.

A note on this clonotype: This sequence may be a read error, since a much larger clone differs from it by one base. The conserved phenylalanine or tryptophan normally closing the CDR3 is absent here, so this likely arose from a read error. V usage is TRBV5-1 and J usage is TRBJ2-1; 12 bases map to TRBD2. V shed 0 bases and J 7 bases; nucleotides not matched to a gene: 5. CDR3 length: 16 residues. Germline-derived CDR1 and CDR2 are SGHRS and YFSETQ. This CDR3 is CASSLGTTSGRNEQFL. The CDR3 DNA follows: TGCGCCAGCAGCTTGGGTACAACTAGCGGGAGGAATGAGCAGTTCCTC.

This sequence joins TRBV15 and TRBJ2-3, with a tentative D call TRBD2 (6 bases). The CDR3 is 13 amino acids. The V gene's germline CDR1 is LNHNV and CDR2 YYDKDF (reference sequence). Trimming took off 6 bases at V and 2 bases at J, with 9 bases between the two ends. CDR3 sequence: CATRTGDTDTQYF. As DNA, the CDR3 is TGTGCCACCAGGACGGGGGACACAGATACGCAGTATTTT.

The gene calls are TRBV2 and TRBJ2-7; no reliable D call. Judging by the DNA end, TRBJ2-5 fits better; the J call may be wrong. This CDR3 is 12 amino acids long. Germline V CDR1 and CDR2: SNHLY, FYNNEI. The CDR3 loop is CASSETTETQYF. The CDR3 DNA reads TGTGCCAGCAGTGAAACAACGGAGACCCAGTACTTC.

This clonotype was seen more than once but under ten times. The chain has TRBV4-1 and TRBJ1-2, with 8 nucleotides matching TRBD1. The CDR3 sequence is 17 residues long. The V and J ends lost 0 bases and 1 base, in that order; junction bases with no gene match: 7. Germline CDR1 and CDR2: MGHRA and YSYEKL. The CDR3 loop is CASSQEVTGALNYGYTF. The CDR3, as DNA: TGCGCCAGCAGCCAAGAGGTGACAGGGGCCCTTAACTATGGCTACACCTTC.

This clonotype was detected only a few times. The V and J genes are TRBV7-6 and TRBJ2-3, with 10 bases identical to TRBD1. CDR1 SGHVS and CDR2 FNYEAQ come from the germline V gene. CDR3 length: 16 residues. J lost 0 bases, V lost 6 bases, and 6 bases had no gene match. CDR3 nucleotides: TGTGCCAGCAGGACAGGGGGCCGCACTAGCACAGATACGCAGTATTTT. Translated: CASRTGGRTSTDTQYF.

V and J are TRBV21-1 and TRBJ2-2; TRBD2 was called by the table and not checked on the DNA. TRBV21-1 corresponds to a pseudogene. This CDR3 comprises 17 residues. For the CDR3, the DNA is TGTGCCAGCAGCAACTTTGGAGGACACCTCCCCAGCGGGGAGCTGTTTTTT. Translation gives CASSNFGGHLPSGELFF.

This clonotype was counted at least ten times. J is TRBJ1-4 and V is TRBV7-2; D is uncertain. Looked up from germline, CDR1 is SGHTA and CDR2 is FQGNSA. V lost 1 base and J 5 bases, leaving 2 bases between the germline ends. The CDR3 spans 12 residues. CDR3 coding DNA: TGTGCCAGCAGCTTAGGCAATGAAAAACTGTTTTTT. This encodes CASSLGNEKLFF.

In its sample, this clonotype was seen a few times. J is TRBJ1-2 and V is TRBV30; D unclear. Germline V gene data show CDR1 as GTSNPN and CDR2 as SVGIG (reference sequence). This CDR3 has 9 residues. The DNA of the CDR3 is TGTGCGGGTATAAATGGCTACACCTTC. Residues: CAGINGYTF. Full variable domain (outside the CDR3, taken from reference TRBV30 and TRBJ1-2): SQTIHQWPATLVQPVGSPLSLECTVEGTSNPNLYWYRQAAGRGLQLLFYSVGIGQISSEVPQNLSASRPQDRQFILSSKKLLLSDSGFYLCAGINGYTFGSGTRLTVV.

This clonotype was counted a few times. DNA of the CDR3: TGTGCCAGCAGCTTATTGGCTAGCGGGGGAAACAATGAGCAGTTCTTC. It yields the protein CASSLLASGGNNEQFF. J is TRBJ2-1 and V is TRBV11-2; 10 bases map to TRBD2. This CDR3 has 16 residues. The J segment lost 5 bases and the V segment lost 2 bases, leaving 6 bases of the junction unmatched. Germline V lookup: CDR1 SGHAT, CDR2 FQNNGV.

This chain links TRBV11-2 with TRBJ2-1, with 8 bases that match TRBD2. V gave up 7 bases and J gave up 6 bases; unmatched junction bases: 11. The CDR3 spans 15 residues. CDR1 is SGHAT, CDR2 FQNNGV, per germline. The CDR3 is CASTTRGGLGNEQFF. As DNA, the CDR3 is TGTGCCAGCACCACCCGGGGGGGGCTTGGCAATGAGCAGTTCTTC. Full variable domain (missing parts from reference TRBV11-2 and TRBJ2-1): EAGVAQSPRYKIIEKRQSVAFWCNPISGHATLYWYQQILGQGPKLLIQFQNNGVVDDSQLPKDRFSAERLKGVDSTLKIQPAKLEDSAVYLCASTTRGGLGNEQFFGPGTRLTVL.

This chain connects TRBV3-1 to TRBJ1-4; no clear D gene. The CDR3 is 13 amino acids. CDR1 is LGHDT and CDR2 is YNNKEL in the germline V gene (reference sequence). Trimming took off 7 bases at V and 5 bases at J, with 11 bases between the two ends. CDR3 DNA: TGTGCCAGCACAAGGGCAGTAAATGAAAAACTGTTTTTT. Amino acids: CASTRAVNEKLFF.

The V gene is TRBV29-1, the J gene TRBJ2-1; weak D call: TRBD1 (6 bases). The CDR3 extends over 16 amino acids. The germline gives CDR1 SQVTM, CDR2 ANQGSEA. Trimming pared 1 base from V and 1 base from J, leaving 14 bases between. Written as DNA, the CDR3 is TGCAGCGTTGAAGGCAGACAGGCGACTTCCTACAATGAGCAGTTCTTC. Translation gives CSVEGRQATSYNEQFF.

This clonotype showed up just once. A junction boundary mismatches the germline segment, possibly from a read error. The chain uses TRBV28 and TRBJ2-7, with TRBD2 identical over 7 bases. Germline V gene lookup returns CDR1 MDHEN and CDR2 SYDVKM. The CDR3 extends over 16 amino acids. The CDR3 region has the DNA TGTGCCAGCAGTCTACTAGCGTACAAACTCTCCGACGAGCAGTACTTC. Residues: CASSLLAYKLSDEQYF. Supplemented by reference TRBV28 and TRBJ2-7, the full variable domain reads DVKVTQSSRYLVKRTGEKVFLECVQDMDHENMFWYRQDPGLGLRLIYFSYDVKMKEKGDIPEGYSVSREKKERFSLILESASTNQTSMYLCASSLLAYKLSDEQYFGPGTRLTVT.

This chain links TRBV7-9 with TRBJ1-1; D unresolved. CDR1 is SEHNR, CDR2 FQNEAQ, per germline (reference sequence). The CDR3 runs to 13 residues. V gave up 5 bases and J gave up 1 base, with 8 bases separating them. The CDR3 nucleotides read TGTGCCAGCAGCCGGAGTCAGAACACTGAAGCTTTCTTT. Translating gives CASSRSQNTEAFF. Based on the CDR3 plus reference TRBV7-9 and TRBJ1-1, the full variable domain is DTGVSQNPRHKITKRGQNVTFRCDPISEHNRLYWYRQTLGQGPEFLTYFQNEAQLEKSRLLSDRFSAERPKGSFSTLEIQRTEQGDSAMYLCASSRSQNTEAFFGQGTRLTVV.

This clonotype was counted between two and nine times. The chain links TRBV7-2 to TRBJ1-2; the D gene is possibly TRBD1 (5 bases). Germline CDR1 and CDR2: SGHTA and FQGNSA. Between the trimmed V and J ends, which lost 2 bases and 5 bases, there was a span of 9 bases. This CDR3 region has 13 residues. CDR3 sequence reads: CASSLQGEYGYTF. The CDR3 coding sequence is TGTGCCAGCAGCTTACAGGGTGAATATGGCTACACCTTC. Using reference TRBV7-2 and TRBJ1-2 for the parts outside the CDR3, the full variable domain is GAGVSQSPSNKVTEKGKDVELRCDPISGHTALYWYRQSLGQGLEFLIYFQGNSAPDKSGLPSDRFSAERTGGSVSTLTIQRTQQEDSAVYLCASSLQGEYGYTFGSGTRLTVV.

The chain recombines TRBV4-2 with TRBJ2-3; TRBD2 agrees at 10 bases. V was clipped by 2 bases and J by 6 bases; unmatched bases: 20. The CDR3 runs 20 residues. Germline V gives CDR1 LGHNA, CDR2 YNFKEQ. CDR3 region: CASSQTPFDGSGGVTDTQYF. For the CDR3, the DNA is TGTGCCAGCAGCCAAACCCCTTTCGACGGCAGCGGGGGGGTAACGGATACGCAGTATTTT.

J is TRBJ2-5 and V is TRBV27; D is possibly TRBD2 (6 bases). Germline V CDR1 and CDR2: MNHEY, SMNVEV (reference sequence). The CDR3 is 13 amino acids. V lost 5 bases to trimming and J lost 5 bases, with 12 bases between them. The DNA for the CDR3 is TGTGCCAGCAGTGGGGGACTTTGGGAGACCCAGTACTTC. The encoded protein is CASSGGLWETQYF.

This clonotype was seen a few times. The V call is TRBV11-3, the J call TRBJ2-3, with no clear D. The CDR3 sequence is 14 residues long. Trimming cost V 0 bases and J 2 bases, with 6 bases left between them. Germline V gene lookup returns CDR1 SGHNT and CDR2 YENEEA. Written as DNA, the CDR3 is TGTGCCAGCAGCTTAGATTACCCCACAGATACGCAGTATTTT. Protein sequence: CASSLDYPTDTQYF. Looking up the rest from reference TRBV11-3 and TRBJ2-3 gives the full variable domain: EAGVVQSPRYKIIEKKQPVAFWCNPISGHNTLYWYLQNLGQGPELLIRYENEEAVDDSQLPKDRFSAERLKGVDSTLKIQPAELGDSAVYLCASSLDYPTDTQYFGPGTRLTVL.

The chain joins TRBV5-1 to TRBJ2-1; tentatively, D is TRBD2 (6 bases). Germline CDR1 reads SGHRS; CDR2 reads YFSETQ. There are 13 residues in the CDR3. Trimming took 6 bases from V and 5 from J, leaving 12 bases between them. CDR3: CASTGGGNNEQFF. CDR3 DNA: TGCGCCAGCACCGGGGGTGGCAACAATGAGCAGTTCTTC.

This chain connects TRBV6-2 or TRBV6-3 to TRBJ2-5; TRBD2 agrees at 10 bases. Germline V gene sequence: CDR1 MNHEY, CDR2 SVGEGT. This CDR3 is built from 15 residues. Unmatched junction bases numbered 6, after V lost 5 bases and J lost 3 bases. The CDR3: CASSQPGLAKETQYF. CDR3 nucleotide sequence: TGTGCCAGCAGTCAACCGGGACTAGCGAAAGAGACCCAGTACTTC.

The V call is TRBV28, the J call TRBJ2-6; 8 bases fit TRBD2. This CDR3 has 18 residues. The trim removed 5 bases at V and 0 bases at J, leaving 9 bases unmatched. The V gene's germline CDR1 is MDHEN and CDR2 SYDVKM. The chain's CDR3 is CASSPRGGGSSGANVLTF. The CDR3 DNA follows: TGTGCCAGCAGTCCTCGCGGCGGGGGGAGCTCTGGGGCCAACGTCCTGACTTTC. Supplemented by reference TRBV28 and TRBJ2-6, the full variable domain reads DVKVTQSSRYLVKRTGEKVFLECVQDMDHENMFWYRQDPGLGLRLIYFSYDVKMKEKGDIPEGYSVSREKKERFSLILESASTNQTSMYLCASSPRGGGSSGANVLTFGAGSRLTVL.

With respect to this clonotype: One end of the junction varies from germline; a read error may be responsible. The chain employs TRBV7-7 and TRBJ2-7; 12 nucleotides match TRBD2. Germline CDR1 and CDR2: SSHAT and FNYEAQ (reference sequence). The CDR3 has 17 amino acids. The chain's CDR3 is CASSLGYLAGGHNEQYF. CDR3 bases: TGTGCTAGCAGCTTAGGATACCTAGCGGGAGGGCACAATGAGCAGTACTTC.

The chain links TRBV7-2 to TRBJ2-1, with 10 bases matching TRBD2. The germline V gene has CDR1 SGHTA and CDR2 FQGNSA. J gave up 8 bases and V 5 bases, and 12 bases lay outside the gene matches. CDR3 size: 16 residues. CDR3 loop: CASSPTVTSGEDEQFF. The CDR3 DNA reads as TGTGCCAGCAGCCCGACTGTCACTAGCGGGGAAGATGAGCAGTTCTTC.